The sequence of this T cell receptor (beta chain) was determined in a study of T-cell memory formation after mild COVID-19. Findings and limits, study-wide: Memory from before infection featured some responding clones, which suggests cross-reactive memory joined. CD4+ clones that contracted lay mainly in CM and EM; CD8+ ones lay in EMRA.

Germline V gives CDR1 MGHRA, CDR2 YSYEKL. V lost 0 bases to trimming and J lost 7 bases; unmatched junction nucleotides: 15. This CDR3 has 18 amino acids. TCRdb called the 5' RACE reads again in MiXCR, with one record for every CDR3 protein. The sample yields under 450,000 distinct CDR3 sequences, over 13% seen once. This clonotype has just a few counts. Antigen: not known. The sequence was obtained from a man between 18 and 29 years old who had mild COVID-19 (a few samples of this study predate the infection). Cell type and time point are not known. Sequences were obtained from PBMCs or a T cell subset sorted from them (not recorded which). This chain links TRBV4-1 with TRBJ2-1, with 7 nucleotides matching TRBD2. DNA for the CDR3: TGCGCCAGCAGCCAAGATTATCGTAGAGCGGGGATAGGGAATGAGCAGTTCTTC. Protein product: CASSQDYRRAGIGNEQFF.